The 21 T cell receptor beta chains below come from one sample, sequenced in a study of blood T cell repertoires in COVID-19. Profiling relied on immunoSEQ multiplex PCR, and the TCRdb table lists in-frame clones only, not all of them. The data hold roughly 230,000 clones, with roughly nine tenths observed a single time. Sequenced: peripheral blood. Every receptor here comes from a woman in her 40s who had recovered from COVID-19.

Comments on this clone: The same CDR3 is also encoded by other DNA sequences in this sample. The chain has TRBV19 and TRBJ1-2; TRBD1 matches at 8 bases. Unmatched junction bases numbered 5, after V lost 6 bases and J lost 2 bases. CDR3 length: 14 residues. The germline V gene encodes CDR1 LNHDA and CDR2 SQIVND (reference sequence). The CDR3 DNA reads TGTGCCAGTAGCTCAACAGGGGGGAACTATGGCTACACCTTC. It yields the protein CASSSTGGNYGYTF.

The V call is TRBV6-6, the J call TRBJ2-2, with TRBD1 as a possible D gene (5 bases). Deletions cut 0 bases from V and 1 base from J, with 6 bases between. Germline CDR1 MNHNY, CDR2 SVGAGI (reference sequence). There are 15 residues in the CDR3. CDR3 in amino acids: CASSYSDRNTGELFF. DNA of the CDR3: TGTGCCAGCAGTTACTCTGACAGGAACACCGGGGAGCTGTTTTTT.

V and J are TRBV24-1 and TRBJ2-2; 7 bases match TRBD2. The V segment lost 3 bases and the J segment 5 bases; nucleotides outside the gene matches: 5. CDR1 KGHDR and CDR2 SFDVKD come from the germline V gene. The CDR3 has 15 amino acids. CDR3 region: CATSDRLADTGELFF. The CDR3 coding sequence is TGTGCCACCAGTGATCGCCTAGCGGATACCGGGGAGCTGTTTTTT.

The V call is TRBV11-2, the J call TRBJ2-7; TRBD1 agrees at 10 bases. Germline-derived CDR1 and CDR2 are SGHAT and FQNNGV. The CDR3 is 15 residues long. With V trimmed by 6 bases and J by 6 bases, 11 bases remained unmatched. This CDR3 is CASRARTGGLGEQYF. CDR3 coding DNA: TGTGCCAGCAGGGCAAGGACAGGGGGTCTCGGCGAGCAGTACTTC.

The chain carries TRBV4-1 and TRBJ2-7; D is uncertain. CDR1 and CDR2 from the germline V gene are MGHRA and YSYEKL. Trimming removed 1 base at V and 4 bases at J, with 11 bases between. The CDR3 contains 14 residues. Here the CDR3 reads CASSQAVGRYEQYV. For the CDR3, the DNA is TGCGCCAGCAGCCAAGCGGTTGGCAGGTACGAGCAGTACGTC.

This clone was seen only a few times. CDR3 residues: CASSLTDYEQYV. DNA of the CDR3: TGTGCCAGCAGTTTGACAGACTACGAGCAGTACGTC. V and J are TRBV2 and TRBJ2-7; the D gene is possibly TRBD1 (5 bases). Germline V lookup: CDR1 SNHLY, CDR2 FYNNEI. The germline V and J ends were trimmed by 5 bases and 3 bases, with 8 bases remaining between them. The CDR3 consists of 12 residues.

This clone was found a few times. The V gene is TRBV6-2 or TRBV6-3, the J gene TRBJ2-7; 8 bases are shared with TRBD2. Looked up from germline, CDR1 is MNHEY and CDR2 is SVGEGT. Trimming removed 2 bases from V and 7 bases from J; junction bases left unmatched: 7. CDR3 length: 14 amino acids. The CDR3 nucleotides read TGTGCCAGCAGTTACGCCGGGGGGGCGGCTGAGCAGTACTTC. It specifies CASSYAGGAAEQYF.

V and J are TRBV6-5 and TRBJ2-5; D possibly corresponds to TRBD2 (6 bases). This CDR3 contains 14 residues. Per the germline V gene, CDR1 is MNHEY and CDR2 is SVGAGI. V dropped 5 bases and J dropped 7 bases, with 17 bases sitting between them. DNA of the CDR3: TGTGCCAGCAGTACTCCGGGAGTTTCAGGGACCCAGTACTTC. Translation gives CASSTPGVSGTQYF.

The CDR3 sequence: CASSQVLDNEQFF. As DNA, the CDR3 is TGTGCCAGCAGCCAGGTACTGGACAATGAGCAGTTCTTC. This sequence joins TRBV16 and TRBJ2-1, with D hard to call. The CDR3 sequence is 13 residues long. Deletions cut 3 bases from V and 5 bases from J, with 8 bases between. CDR1 is KGHSY, CDR2 FQNENV, per germline.

The chain combines TRBV12-3 or TRBV12-4 with TRBJ1-1, with D unclear. The V gene lost 6 bases and the J gene lost 1 base, with 9 bases spanning the gap. This CDR3 is built from 13 residues. CDR3 amino acids: CASRPGWNTEAFF. As DNA, the CDR3 is TGTGCCAGCAGGCCAGGATGGAACACTGAAGCTTTCTTT.

The chain links TRBV10-3 to TRBJ2-2; the match to TRBD1 covers 10 bases. The CDR3 loop spans 14 amino acids. CDR1 is ENHRY and CDR2 is SYGVKD in the germline V gene. J gave up 3 bases and V 6 bases, and 1 base lay outside the gene matches. This CDR3 reads CAISGTGDTGELFF. The CDR3 region has the DNA TGTGCCATCAGCGGGACAGGGGACACCGGGGAGCTGTTTTTT.

This chain joins TRBV19 and TRBJ2-1; 7 nucleotides agree with TRBD1. Germline CDR1 reads LNHDA; CDR2 reads SQIVND (reference sequence). The CDR3 is 14 amino acids. Losses at the gene ends were 4 bases for V and 6 bases for J; bases not matched to a gene: 6. CDR3 sequence reads: CASSRGQLVNEQFF. The CDR3 DNA reads as TGTGCCAGTAGTAGGGGACAGTTGGTCAATGAGCAGTTCTTC.

The chain carries TRBV28 and TRBJ1-2; the D gene is possibly TRBD1 (5 bases). This CDR3 has 13 amino acids. Looked up from germline, CDR1 is MDHEN and CDR2 is SYDVKM. V was pared by 5 bases and J by 4 bases, with 11 bases between. The chain's CDR3 is CASSPGGAYGYTF. The CDR3 region has the DNA TGTGCCAGCAGTCCGGGGGGAGCCTATGGCTACACCTTC.

This clone was seen only once. The chain recombines TRBV2 with TRBJ2-3; 7 bases match TRBD2. CDR3 length: 17 residues. The germline V gene encodes CDR1 SNHLY and CDR2 FYNNEI. J gave up 2 bases and V 11 bases, and 19 bases lay outside the gene matches. CDR3: CAAGNRGDPFSTDTQYF. The CDR3 DNA follows: TGTGCCGCCGGCAACCGGGGGGACCCGTTTTCCACAGATACGCAGTATTTT. Full variable domain (missing parts from reference TRBV2 and TRBJ2-3): EPEVTQTPSHQVTQMGQEVILRCVPISNHLYFYWYRQILGQKVEFLVSFYNNEISEKSEIFDDQFSVERPDGSNFTLKIRSTKLEDSAMYFCAAGNRGDPFSTDTQYFGPGTRLTVL.

This clone was observed a handful of times. This chain's CDR3 is CASRLYRSSGNTIYF. The CDR3 DNA reads as TGTGCCAGCAGACTTTACAGGAGCTCTGGAAACACCATATATTTT. This rearrangement joins TRBV13 to TRBJ1-3; tentative D call: TRBD1 (5 bases). V lost 6 bases and J lost 0, with 12 bases in between. The germline gives CDR1 PRHDT, CDR2 FYEKMQ (reference sequence). This CDR3 has 15 amino acids.

V usage is TRBV6-5 and J usage is TRBJ2-1; D call uncertain. Trimming left V 0 bases short and J 8 bases short, with 11 bases between. The germline V gene has CDR1 MNHEY and CDR2 SVGAGI. The CDR3 length is 14 residues. CDR3 nucleotides: TGTGCCAGCAGTTACTCGAAGTGGGCACATGAGCAGTTCTTC. It yields the protein CASSYSKWAHEQFF.

The chain employs TRBV5-1 and TRBJ1-2, with 9 positions matching TRBD1. Germline-derived CDR1 and CDR2 are SGHRS and YFSETQ. Unmatched junction bases numbered 14, after V lost 0 bases and J lost 8 bases. CDR3 length: 17 residues. CDR3 sequence reads: CASSLAIDGTGLSGYTF. The CDR3, as DNA: TGCGCCAGCAGCTTGGCCATCGACGGGACAGGGTTAAGCGGCTACACCTTC.

The rearrangement links TRBV28 to TRBJ1-2; the match to TRBD1 covers 7 bases. Looked up from germline, CDR1 is MDHEN and CDR2 is SYDVKM. V trimming: 0 bases; J trimming: 7 bases; junction bases outside the gene matches: 11. This CDR3 spans 16 amino acids. CDR3 nucleotides: TGTGCCAGCAGTTTATGGGGACAGCCCGATCCTCCTGGCTACACCTTC. Translation gives CASSLWGQPDPPGYTF.

The chain is built from TRBV28 and TRBJ2-5, with D possibly being TRBD1 (6 bases). Trimming removed 6 bases from V and 4 bases from J, with 15 bases in between. Germline loops: CDR1 MDHEN, CDR2 SYDVKM. CDR3 length: 14 residues. CDR3 residues: CASRKQGILETQYF. CDR3 coding DNA: TGTGCCAGCAGGAAACAGGGTATCTTAGAGACCCAGTACTTC.

V gene TRBV2 combines with J gene TRBJ2-3; 13 bases match TRBD2. V was clipped by 4 bases and J by 9 bases; unmatched bases: 7. Germline CDR1 is SNHLY and CDR2 is FYNNEI. The CDR3 length is 15 residues. The CDR3 loop reads CASSALAGGPGTQYF. The CDR3 DNA reads TGTGCCAGCAGTGCACTAGCGGGGGGGCCTGGAACGCAGTATTTT.

The chain recombines TRBV9 with TRBJ2-2, with 7 bases aligning to TRBD2. Per germline, CDR1 SGDLS and CDR2 YYNGEE. V was pared by 7 bases and J by 5 bases, with 5 bases of the junction left unmatched. The CDR3 length is 13 residues. CDR3 sequence: CASGRANTGELFF. CDR3 nucleotide sequence: TGTGCCAGCGGGAGGGCCAATACCGGGGAGCTGTTTTTT.